This TCR beta chain was retrieved from a study of T cell responses to AZD1222 COVID-19 vaccine. TCRdb's copy holds only in-frame clones and misses some; the assay was immunoSEQ multiplex PCR. This table holds approximately 150,000 clones, less than 95% found once. V dropped 1 base and J dropped 5; count of bases not matched to a gene: 11. CDR1 MNHNS and CDR2 SASEGT come from the germline V gene. The CDR3 sequence is 17 residues long. Source: peripheral blood, taken 28 days after the second AZD1222 dose. This sequence was found in an adult who received the AZD1222 COVID-19 vaccine. The chain has TRBV6-1 and TRBJ1-3; TRBD1 aligns across 7 bases. The CDR3 region is CASSEVAAGGLRNTIYF. The DNA for the CDR3 is TGTGCCAGCAGTGAAGTTGCGGCAGGGGGTTTGCGAAACACCATATATTTT.